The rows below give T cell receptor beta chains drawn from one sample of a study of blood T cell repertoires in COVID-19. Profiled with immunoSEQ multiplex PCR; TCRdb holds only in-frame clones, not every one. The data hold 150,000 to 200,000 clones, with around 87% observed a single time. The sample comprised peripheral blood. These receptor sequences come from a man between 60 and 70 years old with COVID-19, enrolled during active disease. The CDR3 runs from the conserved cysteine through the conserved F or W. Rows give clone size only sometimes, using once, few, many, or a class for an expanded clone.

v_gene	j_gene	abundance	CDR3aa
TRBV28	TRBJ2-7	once	CASSRGTTYEQYF
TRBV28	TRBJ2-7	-	CASSPGQGLSEQYF
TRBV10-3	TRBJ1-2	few	CAISESPGVYGYTF
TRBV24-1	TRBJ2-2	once	CATSERGTGAGELFF
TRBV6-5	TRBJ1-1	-	CASSTPRALNTEAFF
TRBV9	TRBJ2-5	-	CASSVEGVAGTQYF
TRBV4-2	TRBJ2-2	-	CASSRSRDTGELFF
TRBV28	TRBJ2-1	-	CATKQGALAFDNEQFF
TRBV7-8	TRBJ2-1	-	CASSLRDLAGANEQFF
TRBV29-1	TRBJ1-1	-	CSVVSGLTEAFF
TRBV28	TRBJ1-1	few	CASRRSTGRNTEAFF
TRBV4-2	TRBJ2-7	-	CASSQVDGDRTPYEQYF
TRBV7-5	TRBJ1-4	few	CARSFPEQGAEEKLFF
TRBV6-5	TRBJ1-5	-	CASSISGERHQPQHF
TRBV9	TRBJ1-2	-	CASSVDVQGREGYTF
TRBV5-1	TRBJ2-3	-	CASSVETGTRSDTQYF
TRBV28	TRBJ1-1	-	CASSLYKEAFF
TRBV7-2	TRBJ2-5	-	CASSLGQGPETQYF
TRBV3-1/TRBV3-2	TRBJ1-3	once	CASSLRGSSGNTIYF
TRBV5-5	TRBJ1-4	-	CASHLGGAGATNEKLFF
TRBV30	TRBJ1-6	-	CAWRDRDRYNSPLHF
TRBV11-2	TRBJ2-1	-	CASSLEDSDEQFF
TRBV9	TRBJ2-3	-	CASSVEGSRWGGSTDTQYF
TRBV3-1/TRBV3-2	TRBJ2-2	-	CASSRGATVTGELFF
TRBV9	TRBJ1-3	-	CASSGRLNSGNTIYF
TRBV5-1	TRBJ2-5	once	CASSPETGFQETQYF
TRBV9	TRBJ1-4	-	CASSVSGTVNEKLFF
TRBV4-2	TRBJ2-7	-	CASSQSRGGTYEQYF
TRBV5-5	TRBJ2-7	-	CASSQGTVNTYEQYF
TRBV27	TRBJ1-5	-	CASSVQGRNQPQHF
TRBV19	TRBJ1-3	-	CASSIGRENTIYF
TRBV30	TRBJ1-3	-	CAWTPGQGGNTIYF
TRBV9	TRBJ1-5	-	CASSVGGGRDQPQHF
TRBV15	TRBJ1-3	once	CATSTRATGNTIYF
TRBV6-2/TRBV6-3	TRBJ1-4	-	CASSPRQGFEKLFF
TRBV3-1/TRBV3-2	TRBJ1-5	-	CASSQAGVGNQPQHF
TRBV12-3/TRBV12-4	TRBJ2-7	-	CASSSDRNSQYF
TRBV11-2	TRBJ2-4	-	CASSPGTDKNIQYF
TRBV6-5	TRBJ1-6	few	CASRDHRGDNSPLHF